This T cell receptor (beta chain) came from a study of identical twins. TCRdb fed the 5' RACE reads into MiXCR, producing one record per CDR3 protein. The table shows 700,000 to 950,000 distinct CDR3 sequences, with roughly an eighth occurring only once. Findings and caveats of the study: Models, which agreed with sharing between unrelated individuals, nonetheless underestimated the out-of-frame TCR alpha sharing seen in monozygotic twins. Invariant MAIT and iNKT cells are populations that could partly confound zero-insertion analyses.

In the case of this clonotype: Its specificity is unknown.

The donors were all healthy and Caucasian. These data also formed part of another study, on yellow fever vaccine responses in identical twins.

This clonotype originated in a woman between 18 and 29 years old in good health. Specimen: PBMCs.

The CDR3 protein is CATTRTANTEAFF. The CDR3 DNA sequence: TGTGCCACCACCCGGACAGCGAACACTGAAGCTTTCTTT. The chain links TRBV12-3 or TRBV12-4 to TRBJ1-1; tentative D call: TRBD1 (6 bases). Trimming stripped 10 bases from V and 1 base from J, with 13 bases between. The CDR3 spans 13 residues.